This T cell receptor beta chain came from a study of response to subunit inactivated influenza vaccine (dated by TCRdb to 2016 to 2018). Context from the whole study: Deep quantitative profiling of the T cell receptor repertoire was used in the study to follow responses to a trivalent subunit inactivated influenza vaccine. Here is what the overall study found, with its caveats: The authors proposed that each seasonal influenza vaccination may bring in only a limited number of new T cells.

CDR1 and CDR2 are read off the germline V gene as MNHEY and SVGEGT. V and J are trimmed by 3 bases and 0 bases, and the gene matches miss 11 bases of the junction. The cysteine opens and the phenylalanine closes a CDR3 of 18 amino acids. Of the read, only the CDR3 DNA is kept; its 54 bases are in frame from base 1. Turning to this clonotype: The target of this receptor is not known. No quality values exist for individual bases; no much larger clone is one base distant.

Receptor libraries were prepared by RT-PCR. Sequenced on an Illumina HiSeq 2500. Clones were called with MiXCR by TCRdb after fastp trimmed the public reads at Q25, and only in-frame beta chains were retained. Every entry covers one CDR3 protein and lists the most common genes and DNA from its rows. A total of under 750,000 distinct CDR3 sequences appear in this sample, roughly 10% of them only once. More than 8.5% of the sample comes from the top ten. The source material was PBMCs from blood, sampled on the day of vaccination. The chain is encoded by TRBV6-2 or TRBV6-3 joined to TRBJ2-3, with 8 bases aligning to TRBD2. The clonotype originates from a man between 45 and 60 years old who received an inactivated influenza vaccine. Donor details come from another sample of the same person, matched by shared clones. The DNA is as follows: TGTGCCAGCAGTTATTCCAGCGGGGGAGCCACTAGCACAGATACGCAGTATTTT. Its translation is CASSYSSGGATSTDTQYF.